Listed here are 7 T cell receptor beta chains from one sample, sequenced in a study of graft-versus-host responses after intestinal transplantation. Some clones are missing from TCRdb's copy, which holds only in-frame ones; the method was immunoSEQ multiplex PCR. The data show some 120,000 clones, around 90% seen once. The antigens of these receptors remain unknown. The sample in question was unstimulated CD4+ T cells sorted from spleen or lymph node cells, obtained before intestinal transplant. Receptors were obtained from a human donor who received an intestinal transplant.

V usage is TRBV7-8 and J usage is TRBJ1-2, with unresolved D. Trimming took off 5 bases at V and 8 bases at J, with 24 bases between the two ends. This CDR3 comprises 16 residues. Germline V CDR1 and CDR2: SGHVS, FQNEAQ. CDR3 amino acids: CASSPLGLTEERGYTF. CDR3 DNA sequence: TGTGCCAGCAGCCCATTAGGTCTTACAGAGGAGAGGGGCTACACCTTC.

The rearrangement uses TRBV5-1 and TRBJ1-5; no definite D call. Germline V gives CDR1 SGHRS, CDR2 YFSETQ. V lost 0 bases, J lost 3 bases, and 7 bases lay in between. This CDR3 spans 14 amino acids. The CDR3 protein is CASSLDSPNQPQHF. The CDR3 DNA is TGCGCCAGCAGCTTGGACAGCCCCAATCAGCCCCAGCATTTT.

The gene calls are TRBV9 and TRBJ1-2, with D possibly being TRBD1 (5 bases). With 0 bases removed from V and 4 bases from J, the gap between germline ends came to 16 bases. This CDR3 has 16 amino acids. Germline CDR1 SGDLS, CDR2 YYNGEE. Written as DNA, the CDR3 is TGTGCCAGCAGCGTAGCCGTGGTAGGGGCCAGCTATGGCTACACCTTC. Translation gives CASSVAVVGASYGYTF.

This rearrangement joins TRBV7-9 to TRBJ2-3, with a weak D call TRBD1 (6 bases). Germline-derived CDR1 and CDR2 are SEHNR and FQNEAQ (reference sequence). The CDR3 totals 15 residues. V dropped 6 bases and J dropped 5 bases, with 18 bases sitting between them. The CDR3 DNA reads as TGTGCCAGCAGGGATCCCTGGACAGCTCAAGATACGCAGTATTTT. This translates into CASRDPWTAQDTQYF.

The J gene is TRBJ2-3, the V gene TRBV7-9; 13 positions agree with TRBD2. Germline trimming cut 5 bases from V and 11 bases from J; bases unmatched to any gene: 16. The CDR3 extends over 17 amino acids. In germline, CDR1 is SEHNR, CDR2 FQNEAQ (reference sequence). CDR3 loop: CASSPRLLAGGLRGQYF. Here the CDR3 DNA reads TGTGCCAGCAGCCCCCGCTTACTAGCGGGGGGGCTTCGGGGGCAGTATTTT.

This clone was found a few times. The genes are TRBV7-2 and TRBJ1-6; no clear D. The CDR3 length is 15 residues. Per the germline V gene, CDR1 is SGHTA and CDR2 is FQGNSA. V lost 1 base, J lost 6 bases, and 10 bases lay in between. Written as DNA, the CDR3 is TGTGCCAGCAGCTTAGAACGGGGTTCTAATTCACCCCTCCACTTT. Translated: CASSLERGSNSPLHF.

This CDR3 reads CASSPAPGQGRTGELFF. The CDR3 nucleotides are TGTGCCAGCTCACCCGCGCCTGGGCAGGGGCGCACCGGGGAGCTGTTTTTT. The rearrangement links TRBV18 to TRBJ2-2, with D possibly being TRBD1 (6 bases). With 3 bases removed from V and 4 bases from J, the gap between germline ends came to 18 bases. Germline values: CDR1 KGHSH, CDR2 LQKENI. CDR3 length: 17 residues.